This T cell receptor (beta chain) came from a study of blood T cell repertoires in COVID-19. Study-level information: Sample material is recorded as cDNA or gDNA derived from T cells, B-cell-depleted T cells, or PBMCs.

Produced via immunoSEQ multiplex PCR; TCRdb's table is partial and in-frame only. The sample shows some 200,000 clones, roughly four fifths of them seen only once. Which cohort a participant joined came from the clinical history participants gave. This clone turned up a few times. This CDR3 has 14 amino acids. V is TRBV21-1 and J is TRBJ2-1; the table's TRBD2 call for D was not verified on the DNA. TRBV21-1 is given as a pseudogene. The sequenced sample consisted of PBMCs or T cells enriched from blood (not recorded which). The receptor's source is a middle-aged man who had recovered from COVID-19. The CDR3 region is CATRGTSGDNEQFF. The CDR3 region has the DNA TGTGCCACGAGAGGGACTAGCGGTGACAATGAGCAGTTCTTC.